What follows is one T cell receptor beta chain and its context. In replicate PCRs of sorted subsets, approximately 190 ng DNA, approximately 28,000 T cell genomes, was used. The protocol was immunoSEQ multiplex PCR, while the TCRdb copy is restricted to in-frame clones and leaves out a portion. This table has approximately 1.9 million clones, about 94% appearing once. This sample was taken from a study of shared clonotypes between healthy human individuals. Terminally differentiated effector memory CD45RA+ cells were left out of the naive CD8 fraction, which was CD45RO-negative and positively selected for CCR7. Every one of the donors was a Caucasian adult that lived in Nashville, Tennessee. J gave up 0 bases and V 5 bases, and 6 bases lay outside the gene matches. This CDR3 region has 18 residues. The V gene's germline CDR1 is SGHVS and CDR2 FQNEAQ.

The chain joins TRBV7-8 to TRBJ2-2; 13 nucleotides align to TRBD2. This clonotype was obtained from a man aged 18 to 29 in good health. Some clones in this sample may be carry-over from other donors' samples. Material: naive CD8+ T cells from PBMCs. The CDR3 sequence is CASSPPGLAGANTGELFF. DNA for the CDR3: TGTGCCAGCAGCCCACCAGGACTAGCGGGGGCGAACACCGGGGAGCTGTTTTTT.